This TCR beta chain is from a study of post-analysis software for immune sequencing data. General study points: TRBV5-6, TRBV5-1 and TRBV20-1 belonged to a set of roughly five TRBV segments that were more frequent in patients than controls. Controls had significantly higher normalized Chao1 diversity than multiple sclerosis patients.

V was pared by 10 bases and J by 3 bases, with 12 bases between. The V gene's germline CDR1 is LNHDA and CDR2 SQIVND (reference sequence). This CDR3 has 13 amino acids. Notes on this clonotype: The antigen remains unidentified.

Unique molecular identifiers had been added to the TCR beta cDNA libraries. TCRdb re-called the PCR reads with MiXCR, one entry per CDR3 protein. The sample yields about 260,000 distinct CDR3 sequences, 36% seen once. The material sequenced was blood. The TCR comes from a girl under 18 with multiple sclerosis. V gene TRBV19 combines with J gene TRBJ1-4; D gene uncertain. The CDR3 loop is CATERGPNEKLFF. The CDR3 nucleotides read TGTGCCACCGAGCGAGGGCCTAATGAAAAACTGTTTTTT.